Below, 7 T cell receptor beta chains from the same sample are listed, as sequenced in a study of CD8+CD57+ T cells in acquired aplastic anemia. Genomic DNA served as template for TCR beta VDJ and CDR3 profiling. TCRdb itself ran the reads through MiXCR, one entry per CDR3 protein. This sample has 40,000 or so distinct CDR3 sequences, with around 80% found just once. Material for sequencing was sorted CD4+, CD8+, or CD8+CD57+ T cells (not recorded which) from PBMCs. These receptors came from a human donor in good health, serving as a control.

The chain is built from TRBV2 and TRBJ1-2; D gene unclear. The germline V and J ends were trimmed by 5 bases and 2 bases, with 9 bases remaining between them. This CDR3 is 13 amino acids long. Germline V lookup: CDR1 SNHLY, CDR2 FYNNEI. The chain's CDR3 is CASSQAENYGYTF. CDR3 bases: TGTGCCAGCAGTCAGGCAGAGAACTATGGCTACACCTTC. The full variable domain, completed using reference TRBV2 and TRBJ1-2, is EPEVTQTPSHQVTQMGQEVILRCVPISNHLYFYWYRQILGQKVEFLVSFYNNEISEKSEIFDDQFSVERPDGSNFTLKIRSTKLEDSAMYFCASSQAENYGYTFGSGTRLTVV.

This chain links TRBV4-3 with TRBJ2-7; 10 positions match TRBD2. The junction had 9 bases not matched to a gene; V was cut back by 4 bases and J by 3 bases. Germline assignment: CDR1 LGHNA and CDR2 YSLEER. The CDR3 extends over 16 amino acids. The CDR3 here is CASSRLAGGKYYEQYF. CDR3 sequence (DNA): TGCGCCAGCAGCCGCTTAGCGGGGGGAAAATACTACGAGCAGTACTTC.

The chain is built from TRBV7-2 and TRBJ1-2; 7 nucleotides match TRBD1. The V and J ends lost 1 base and 2 bases, in that order; junction bases with no gene match: 4. This CDR3 is 15 amino acids long. Germline V gene sequence: CDR1 SGHTA, CDR2 FQGNSA. The CDR3 region has the DNA TGTGCCAGCAGCTTAGTCCAGGGGGGAAACTATGGCTACACCTTC. This gives the protein CASSLVQGGNYGYTF. The full variable domain, its missing parts supplied by reference TRBV7-2 and TRBJ1-2, is GAGVSQSPSNKVTEKGKDVELRCDPISGHTALYWYRQSLGQGLEFLIYFQGNSAPDKSGLPSDRFSAERTGGSVSTLTIQRTQQEDSAVYLCASSLVQGGNYGYTFGSGTRLTVV.

This clonotype was observed at least ten times. The V and J genes are TRBV27 and TRBJ2-3; D perhaps matches TRBD2 (6 bases). The V gene's germline CDR1 is MNHEY and CDR2 SMNVEV (reference sequence). The CDR3 length is 16 residues. V dropped 6 bases and J dropped 1 base, with 17 bases sitting between them. CDR3 protein: CASSWSGFFRTDTQYF. CDR3 sequence (DNA): TGTGCCAGCAGCTGGAGCGGGTTCTTCCGCACAGATACGCAGTATTTT.

The chain carries TRBV20-1 and TRBJ1-6, with D possibly matching TRBD1 (6 bases). This CDR3 has 15 residues. CDR1 is DFQATT, CDR2 SNEGSKA, per germline (reference sequence). The germline V and J ends were trimmed by 1 base and 7 bases, with 14 bases remaining between them. The CDR3 protein is CSARATKGENSPLHF. The CDR3, as DNA: TGCAGTGCTAGAGCTACAAAGGGGGAGAATTCACCCCTCCACTTT.

This clonotype counts as medium-sized. The CDR3, as DNA: TGTGCCAGCAGCCCGACAGGGCGTCAAGAAGCTTTCTTT. This sequence encodes CASSPTGRQEAFF. This chain uses TRBV13 with TRBJ1-1; 7 nucleotides align to TRBD1. Germline-derived CDR1 and CDR2 are PRHDT and FYEKMQ (reference sequence). The length of the CDR3 is 13 residues. The trim removed 5 bases at V and 8 bases at J, leaving 8 bases unmatched.

By frequency in the sample, this clonotype is medium-sized. The rearrangement links TRBV4-3 to TRBJ2-1; 10 nucleotides align to TRBD2. Germline V gene lookup returns CDR1 LGHNA and CDR2 YSLEER. The CDR3 totals 16 residues. V was clipped by 1 base and J by 2 bases; unmatched bases: 2. The CDR3 DNA is TGCGCCAGCAGCCAAGGAGCGGGGGGGACCTACAATGAGCAGTTCTTC. This encodes CASSQGAGGTYNEQFF.